The next 26 T cell receptor beta chains were all read from a single sample in a study of molecular identifiers for immune sequencing clone quantification. TCRdb reprocessed the PCR reads via MiXCR and lists one record per CDR3 protein. The table records fewer than 350,000 distinct CDR3 sequences, roughly a quarter of them present only once. Sequenced input: naive CD8+ T cells from blood, with Jurkat cell RNA spiked in. The subset is: FACS-sorted CD8+CD4-CCR7+CD45RA+ naive T cells. The receptors were gathered from a human donor in good health. Some libraries in this study had Jurkat cell RNA spiked in.

With respect to this clonotype: This may be a read error, as it is one base from a much larger clone. The chain recombines TRBV5-6 with TRBJ2-7; D gene uncertain. V was trimmed by 1 base and J by 3 bases, leaving 11 bases between them. CDR3 size: 14 residues. Germline V gives CDR1 SGHDT, CDR2 YYEEEE. Here the CDR3 DNA reads TGTGCCAGCAGCTTGCGACACCCTATCTACGAGCAGTACTTC. It yields the protein CASSLRHPIYEQYF.

In its sample, this clonotype was seen a few times. This chain joins TRBV9 and TRBJ2-3; possibly TRBD2 for D (5 bases). The germline V gene encodes CDR1 SGDLS and CDR2 YYNGEE. The CDR3 loop spans 17 amino acids. Trimming stripped 4 bases from V and 2 bases from J, with 20 bases between. CDR3 loop: CASSPRAEGLTTDTQYF. CDR3 DNA: TGTGCCAGCAGCCCGCGGGCTGAGGGTCTGACCACAGATACGCAGTATTTT.

The sample holds many counts of this clonotype. The rearrangement uses TRBV7-9 and TRBJ2-7; the match to TRBD2 covers 11 bases. The CDR3 has 18 amino acids. V shed 5 bases and J 4 bases; nucleotides not matched to a gene: 16. Germline loops: CDR1 SEHNR, CDR2 FQNEAQ (reference sequence). The CDR3: CASSPRSATSGRVYEQYF. In DNA form, the CDR3 reads TGTGCCAGCAGCCCAAGGAGTGCCACTAGCGGGAGAGTATACGAGCAGTACTTC.

This chain joins TRBV11-2 and TRBJ2-1; TRBD2 matches 8 bases. The CDR3 length is 18 residues. V was clipped by 3 bases and J by 0 bases; unmatched bases: 10. Germline CDR1 and CDR2: SGHAT and FQNNGV. The CDR3: CASSFGFAGGSSYNEQFF. CDR3 DNA sequence: TGTGCCAGCAGCTTTGGGTTCGCGGGGGGCAGCTCCTACAATGAGCAGTTCTTC.

This clonotype occurred many times. This chain uses TRBV29-1 with TRBJ2-2; unclear D gene. V was cut by 5 bases and J by 1 base, with 5 bases left in between. CDR3 length: 12 amino acids. CDR1 is SQVTM, CDR2 ANQGSEA, per germline. The CDR3 loop is CSVPMNTGELFF. The CDR3 DNA is TGCAGCGTTCCTATGAACACCGGGGAGCTGTTTTTT.

This clonotype was observed many times. The chain links TRBV5-1 to TRBJ2-7; possible D gene TRBD1, 6 bases. CDR1 and CDR2 from the germline V gene are SGHRS and YFSETQ. Trimming stripped 0 bases from V and 3 bases from J, with 10 bases between. The CDR3 contains 14 residues. The CDR3 DNA reads as TGCGCCAGCAGCTTGGCAACAGGGAGCTACGAGCAGTACTTC. Its translation is CASSLATGSYEQYF.

Comments on this clonotype: A much larger clonotype is one base distant, so this may be a read error. In this CDR3 the conserved last residue, phenylalanine or tryptophan, is missing, so a read error is likely. V usage is TRBV29-1 and J usage is TRBJ1-2, with 7 bases lining up with TRBD1. The V gene's germline CDR1 is SQVTM and CDR2 ANQGSEA. V was pared by 2 bases and J by 4 bases, with 7 bases of the junction left unmatched. This CDR3 is built from 14 residues. The DNA for the CDR3 is TGCAGCGTTGAAAACAGGGGTATCGGCTATGGCTACACCCTC. This codes for CSVENRGIGYGYTL.

This clonotype was observed a handful of times. This chain joins TRBV5-6 and TRBJ2-7, with D possibly TRBD2 on 5 matching bases. CDR3 length equals 14 residues. Looked up from germline, CDR1 is SGHDT and CDR2 is YYEEEE. V was clipped by 4 bases and J by 0 bases, with 11 bases between them. The CDR3 sequence is CASSLAQFSYEQYF. The CDR3 DNA follows: TGTGCCAGCAGCCTAGCCCAGTTCTCCTACGAGCAGTACTTC.

This chain links TRBV27 with TRBJ2-5, with D unresolved. The germline gives CDR1 MNHEY, CDR2 SMNVEV (reference sequence). V was trimmed by 4 bases and J by 5 bases, leaving 14 bases between them. This CDR3 is built from 14 residues. The CDR3 region is CASSYVGKGETQYF. DNA for the CDR3: TGTGCCAGCAGTTACGTCGGAAAAGGGGAGACCCAGTACTTC.

A few counts support this clonotype. The V gene is TRBV5-1, the J gene TRBJ1-1; D is possibly TRBD1 (6 bases). Per germline, CDR1 SGHRS and CDR2 YFSETQ. Trimming pared 7 bases from V and 7 bases from J, leaving 23 bases between. The CDR3 has 15 amino acids. The CDR3 nucleotides read TGCGCCAGCTGTCAGAATATGGGGGGCCCCCATGAAGCTTTCTTT. It translates to CASCQNMGGPHEAFF.

This clonotype was seen a handful of times. The V gene is TRBV5-6, the J gene TRBJ1-5, with D perhaps matching TRBD1 (6 bases). The length of the CDR3 is 14 residues. Looked up from germline, CDR1 is SGHDT and CDR2 is YYEEEE. The germline V and J ends were trimmed by 3 bases and 6 bases, with 13 bases remaining between them. CDR3 amino acids: CASSSHRVSQPQHF. The CDR3 DNA is TGTGCCAGCAGCTCTCACAGGGTGTCTCAGCCCCAGCATTTT.

With respect to this clonotype: The junction does not match germline at one end; this may be a read error. The chain recombines TRBV4-2 with TRBJ2-7, with TRBD2 matching over 11 bases. CDR3 length: 15 residues. Germline lookup yields CDR1 LGHNA and CDR2 YNFKEQ. In DNA form, the CDR3 reads TGTGCCAGCAGCCAAGAGTCTAGCGGGAGGTACGAGCAGTGCTTC. This translates into CASSQESSGRYEQCF.

The sample holds many counts of this clonotype. The gene calls are TRBV2 and TRBJ1-2; tentatively, D is TRBD1 (5 bases). The ends were cut back, 1 base at V and 8 bases at J, with 17 bases in the middle. The CDR3 has 15 residues. Germline CDR1 is SNHLY and CDR2 is FYNNEI. CDR3 residues: CASSEGGFRREGYTF. In DNA form, the CDR3 reads TGTGCCAGCAGTGAAGGGGGCTTTCGGAGGGAGGGCTACACCTTC.

The V gene is TRBV4-3, the J gene TRBJ1-2; 7 positions agree with TRBD1. In germline, CDR1 is LGHNA, CDR2 YSLEER. The CDR3 has 15 amino acids. Germline trimming cut 0 bases from V and 4 bases from J; bases unmatched to any gene: 5. The CDR3: CASSQDKAGGYGYTF. In DNA form, the CDR3 reads TGCGCCAGCAGCCAAGATAAGGCAGGGGGCTATGGCTACACCTTC.

The chain combines TRBV11-2 with TRBJ2-3; D could derive from TRBD1 or TRBD2 (6 bases each). The germline V gene has CDR1 SGHAT and CDR2 FQNNGV. Trimming stripped 5 bases from V and 3 bases from J, with 15 bases between. The CDR3 has 15 amino acids. CDR3 DNA sequence: TGTGCCAGCAGCAAGGAGGGGGTTGCAACAGATACGCAGTATTTT. This gives the protein CASSKEGVATDTQYF.

This clonotype appeared many times. The chain recombines TRBV5-5 with TRBJ2-7; TRBD2 matches 9 bases. Germline V lookup: CDR1 SGHKS, CDR2 YYEKEE (reference sequence). The CDR3 is 15 amino acids. V dropped 0 bases and J dropped 4; count of bases not matched to a gene: 5. Written as DNA, the CDR3 is TGTGCCAGCAGCTTGGAAGCGGGAGGTTTTTACGAGCAGTACTTC. Protein: CASSLEAGGFYEQYF.

This chain uses TRBV15 with TRBJ1-1; D remains unclear. The CDR3 runs 14 residues. The germline CDR1 and CDR2 sequences are LNHNV and YYDKDF (reference sequence). V gave up 0 bases and J gave up 4 bases, with 9 bases separating them. The CDR3 nucleotides read TGTGCCACCAGCAGAGATTCAGGTTTCACTGAAGCTTTCTTT. Its protein is CATSRDSGFTEAFF. Based on the CDR3 plus reference TRBV15 and TRBJ1-1, the full variable domain is DAMVIQNPRYQVTQFGKPVTLSCSQTLNHNVMYWYQQKSSQAPKLLFHYYDKDFNNEADTPDNFQSRRPNTSFCFLDIRSPGLGDTAMYLCATSRDSGFTEAFFGQGTRLTVV.

This clonotype has ten or more counts. The chain couples TRBV12-3 or TRBV12-4 to TRBJ2-2; TRBD1 might be the D (5 bases). The length of the CDR3 is 14 residues. The germline V and J ends were trimmed by 4 bases and 9 bases, with 15 bases remaining between them. The CDR3 DNA follows: TGTGCCAGCAGTTCTGGACACTCCGTTCGGGAGCTGTTTTTT. Translated: CASSSGHSVRELFF.

This clonotype was detected a few times. V gene TRBV19 combines with J gene TRBJ2-7; tentative D call: TRBD2 (6 bases). The length of the CDR3 is 15 residues. Trimming left V 0 bases short and J 3 bases short, with 12 bases between. Germline assignment: CDR1 LNHDA and CDR2 SQIVND (reference sequence). Here the CDR3 DNA reads TGTGCCAGTAGTATAGATCGGGGGTTCAGCTACGAGCAGTACTTC. Translating it yields CASSIDRGFSYEQYF.

Details on this clonotype: The CDR3 does not end in the conserved phenylalanine or tryptophan, so this is likely a read error. The chain has TRBV4-3 and TRBJ1-3; 7 bases fit TRBD1. The CDR3 spans 20 residues. Germline CDR1 is LGHNA and CDR2 is YSLEER. The V and J ends lost 1 base and 2 bases, in that order; junction bases with no gene match: 17. For the CDR3, the DNA is TGCGCCAGCAGCCAAGGTGTTGGCCCGACAGGGAGCTTCGCTGGAAACACCATATATCTT. This sequence encodes CASSQGVGPTGSFAGNTIYL.

This chain joins TRBV27 and TRBJ2-7; D may be TRBD1 (5 bases). The CDR3 contains 14 residues. Between the trimmed V and J ends, which lost 4 bases and 1 base, there was a span of 11 bases. Germline CDR1 reads MNHEY; CDR2 reads SMNVEV (reference sequence). CDR3 protein: CASSSTEASYEQYF. The CDR3 DNA reads TGTGCCAGCAGTTCGACAGAAGCTTCCTACGAGCAGTACTTC.

This clonotype was detected many times. The chain carries TRBV29-1 and TRBJ2-3, with TRBD1 matching over 9 bases. This CDR3 comprises 14 residues. V lost 3 bases to trimming and J lost 2 bases; unmatched junction nucleotides: 3. Germline V gene lookup returns CDR1 SQVTM and CDR2 ANQGSEA. CDR3 nucleotide sequence: TGCAGCGTTGAGGGACAGGGTGTCACAGATACGCAGTATTTT. It is translated as CSVEGQGVTDTQYF.

CDR3 region: CASSPTSSPYNEQFF. The CDR3 DNA reads TGTGCCAGTAGTCCGACTAGCTCCCCCTACAATGAGCAGTTCTTC. V gene TRBV19 combines with J gene TRBJ2-1, with 7 positions matching TRBD2. With 5 bases clipped from V and 2 bases from J, the junction kept 6 bases outside the gene matches. CDR1 and CDR2 (germline): LNHDA, SQIVND (reference sequence). CDR3 length: 15 residues. Together with reference TRBV19 and TRBJ2-1, the CDR3 gives the full variable domain: DGGITQSPKYLFRKEGQNVTLSCEQNLNHDAMYWYRQDPGQGLRLIYYSQIVNDFQKGDIAEGYSVSREKKESFPLTVTSAQKNPTAFYLCASSPTSSPYNEQFFGPGTRLTVL.

There are many counts of this clonotype. The genes are TRBV29-1 and TRBJ2-1; D is perhaps TRBD1 or TRBD2 (6 bases each). Deletions cut 6 bases from V and 0 bases from J, with 12 bases between. CDR1 is SQVTM and CDR2 is ANQGSEA in the germline V gene. The CDR3 loop spans 14 amino acids. The CDR3 spells CSVGGGDSYNEQFF. For the CDR3, the DNA is TGCAGCGTGGGGGGCGGGGACTCCTACAATGAGCAGTTCTTC.

This clonotype was counted a few times. The CDR3 reads CASSYLTSGGDEQFF. The CDR3 DNA reads as TGTGCCAGCAGTTACCTGACTAGCGGGGGCGATGAGCAGTTCTTC. The rearrangement links TRBV6-2 or TRBV6-3 to TRBJ2-1; 12 bases are shared with TRBD2. Germline CDR1 is MNHEY and CDR2 is SVGEGT. This CDR3 region has 15 residues. V lost 2 bases and J lost 8; bases outside the gene matches: 4.

The chain couples TRBV2 to TRBJ2-7; a possible D gene is TRBD2 (6 bases). Trimming cost V 4 bases and J 4 bases, with 11 bases left between them. The CDR3 runs 13 residues. Germline V lookup: CDR1 SNHLY, CDR2 FYNNEI. This CDR3 is CASSGGDRYEQYF. The CDR3 DNA sequence: TGTGCCAGCAGTGGGGGGGACCGTTACGAGCAGTACTTC.